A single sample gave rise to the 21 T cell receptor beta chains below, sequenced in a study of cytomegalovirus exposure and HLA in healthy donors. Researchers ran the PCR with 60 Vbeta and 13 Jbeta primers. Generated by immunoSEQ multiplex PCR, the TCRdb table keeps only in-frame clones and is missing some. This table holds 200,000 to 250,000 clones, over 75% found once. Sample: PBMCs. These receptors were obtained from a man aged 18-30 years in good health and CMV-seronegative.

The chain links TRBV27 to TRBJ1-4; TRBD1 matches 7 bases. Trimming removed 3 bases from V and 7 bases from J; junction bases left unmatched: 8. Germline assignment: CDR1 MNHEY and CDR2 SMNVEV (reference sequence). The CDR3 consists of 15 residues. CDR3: CASSFRQGWGEKLFF. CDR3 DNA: TGTGCCAGCAGTTTCCGACAGGGTTGGGGTGAAAAACTGTTTTTT.

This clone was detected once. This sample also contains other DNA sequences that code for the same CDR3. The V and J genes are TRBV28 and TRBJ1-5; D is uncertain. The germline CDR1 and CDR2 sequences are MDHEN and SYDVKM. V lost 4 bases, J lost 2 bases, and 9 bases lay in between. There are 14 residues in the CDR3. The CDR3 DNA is TGTGCCAGCAGTTCTGGGCAGGGCAATCAGCCCCAGCATTTT. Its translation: CASSSGQGNQPQHF.

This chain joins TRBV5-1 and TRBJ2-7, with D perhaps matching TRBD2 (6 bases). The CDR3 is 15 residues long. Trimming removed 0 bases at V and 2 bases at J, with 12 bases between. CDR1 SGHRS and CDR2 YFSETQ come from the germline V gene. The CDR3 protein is CASSLGLEETYEQYF. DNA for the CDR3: TGCGCCAGCAGCTTGGGACTAGAGGAGACCTACGAGCAGTACTTC.

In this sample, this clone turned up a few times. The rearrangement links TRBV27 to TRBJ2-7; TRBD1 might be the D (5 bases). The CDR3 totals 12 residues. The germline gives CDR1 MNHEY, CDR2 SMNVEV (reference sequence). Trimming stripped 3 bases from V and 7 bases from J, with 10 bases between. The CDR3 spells CASSFRGQEQYF. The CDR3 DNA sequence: TGTGCCAGCAGTTTTAGGGGTCAAGAGCAGTACTTC.

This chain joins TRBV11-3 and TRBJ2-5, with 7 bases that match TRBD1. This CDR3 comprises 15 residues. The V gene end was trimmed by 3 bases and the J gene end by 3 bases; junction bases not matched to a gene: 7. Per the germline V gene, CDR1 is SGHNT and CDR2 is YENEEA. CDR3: CASSFFSGQEETQYF. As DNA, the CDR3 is TGTGCCAGCAGCTTTTTTTCCGGACAGGAAGAGACCCAGTACTTC.

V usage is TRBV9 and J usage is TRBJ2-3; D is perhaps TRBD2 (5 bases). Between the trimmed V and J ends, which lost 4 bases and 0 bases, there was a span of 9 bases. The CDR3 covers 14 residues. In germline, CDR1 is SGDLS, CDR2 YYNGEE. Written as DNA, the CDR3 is TGTGCCAGCAGCTCGCGGGTTAGCACAGATACGCAGTATTTT. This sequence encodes CASSSRVSTDTQYF.

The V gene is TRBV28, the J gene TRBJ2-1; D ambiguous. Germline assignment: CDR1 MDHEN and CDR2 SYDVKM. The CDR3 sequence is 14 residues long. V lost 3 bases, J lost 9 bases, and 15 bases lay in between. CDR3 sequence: CASSFPPRTSEQFF. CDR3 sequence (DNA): TGTGCCAGCAGTTTTCCCCCTAGAACGAGTGAGCAGTTCTTC.

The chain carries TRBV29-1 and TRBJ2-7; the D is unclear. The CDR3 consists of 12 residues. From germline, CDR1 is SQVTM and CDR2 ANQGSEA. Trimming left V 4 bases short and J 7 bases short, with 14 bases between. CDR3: CSVGADPGEQYF. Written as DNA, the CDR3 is TGCAGCGTTGGGGCAGACCCTGGGGAGCAGTACTTC.

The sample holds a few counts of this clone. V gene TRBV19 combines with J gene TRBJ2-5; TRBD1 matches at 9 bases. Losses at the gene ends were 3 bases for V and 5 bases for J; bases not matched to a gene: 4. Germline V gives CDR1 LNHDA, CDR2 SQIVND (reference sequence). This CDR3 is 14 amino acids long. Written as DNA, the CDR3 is TGTGCCAGTAGTATCGGCGGGACAGGGGAGACCCAGTACTTC. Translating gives CASSIGGTGETQYF.

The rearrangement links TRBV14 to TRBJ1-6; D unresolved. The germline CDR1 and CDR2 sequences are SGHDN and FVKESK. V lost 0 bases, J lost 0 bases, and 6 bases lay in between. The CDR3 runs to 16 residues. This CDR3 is CASSQDAGSYNSPLHF. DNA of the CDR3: TGTGCCAGCAGCCAAGACGCAGGCTCCTATAATTCACCCCTCCACTTT.

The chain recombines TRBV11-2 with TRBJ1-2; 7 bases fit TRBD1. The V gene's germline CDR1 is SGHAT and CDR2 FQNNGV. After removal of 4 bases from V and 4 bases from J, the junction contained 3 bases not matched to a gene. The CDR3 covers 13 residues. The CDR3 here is CASSSGQSYGYTF. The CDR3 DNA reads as TGTGCCAGCAGCTCGGGACAGTCCTATGGCTACACCTTC.

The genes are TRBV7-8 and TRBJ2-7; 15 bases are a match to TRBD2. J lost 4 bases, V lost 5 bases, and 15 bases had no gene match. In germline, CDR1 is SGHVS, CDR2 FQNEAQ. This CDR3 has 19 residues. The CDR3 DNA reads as TGTGCCAGCAGCACGCGCGGACTAGCGGGAGGGTTGATCGGGTACGAGCAGTACTTC. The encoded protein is CASSTRGLAGGLIGYEQYF.

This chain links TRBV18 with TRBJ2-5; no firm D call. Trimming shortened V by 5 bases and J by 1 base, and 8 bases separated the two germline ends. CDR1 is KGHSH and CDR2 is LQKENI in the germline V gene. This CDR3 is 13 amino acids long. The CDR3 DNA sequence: TGTGCCAGCTCATCCGCGGCCCAAGAGACCCAGTACTTC. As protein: CASSSAAQETQYF.

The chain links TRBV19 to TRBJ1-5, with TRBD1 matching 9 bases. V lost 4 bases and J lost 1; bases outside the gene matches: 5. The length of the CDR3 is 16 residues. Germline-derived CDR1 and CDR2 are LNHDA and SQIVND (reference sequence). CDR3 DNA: TGTGCCAGTAGTACCCTAGACAGGGGGAGCAATCAGCCCCAGCATTTT. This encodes CASSTLDRGSNQPQHF.

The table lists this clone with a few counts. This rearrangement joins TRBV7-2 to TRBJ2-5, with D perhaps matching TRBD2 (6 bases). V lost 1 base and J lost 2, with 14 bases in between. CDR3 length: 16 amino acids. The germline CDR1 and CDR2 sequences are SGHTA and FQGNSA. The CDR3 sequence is CASSLGGGPAQETQYF. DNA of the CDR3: TGTGCCAGCAGCTTAGGAGGAGGGCCCGCTCAAGAGACCCAGTACTTC.

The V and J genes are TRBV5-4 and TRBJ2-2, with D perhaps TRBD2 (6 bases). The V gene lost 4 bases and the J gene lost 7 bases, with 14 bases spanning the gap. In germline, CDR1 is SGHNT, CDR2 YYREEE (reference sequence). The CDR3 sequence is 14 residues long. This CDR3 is CASSPGDPHGELFF. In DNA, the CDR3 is TGTGCCAGCAGCCCGGGGGACCCCCACGGGGAGCTGTTTTTT.

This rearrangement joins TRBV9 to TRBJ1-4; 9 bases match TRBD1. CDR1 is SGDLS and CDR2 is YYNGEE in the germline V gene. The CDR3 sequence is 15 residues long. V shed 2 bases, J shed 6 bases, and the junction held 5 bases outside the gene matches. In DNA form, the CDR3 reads TGTGCCAGCAGCGTCCGACAGGGGGATTATGAAAAACTGTTTTTT. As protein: CASSVRQGDYEKLFF.

DNA for the CDR3: TGTGCCAGCAGCCGGATGGGGGGGGATACTGAAGCTTTCTTT. Translation: CASSRMGGDTEAFF. V is TRBV7-9 and J is TRBJ1-1; TRBD1 might be the D (5 bases). Between the trimmed V and J ends, which lost 5 bases and 5 bases, there was a span of 15 bases. The CDR3 is 14 amino acids. CDR1 and CDR2 from the germline V gene are SEHNR and FQNEAQ (reference sequence). Full variable domain (remainder filled in from reference TRBV7-9 and TRBJ1-1): DTGVSQNPRHKITKRGQNVTFRCDPISEHNRLYWYRQTLGQGPEFLTYFQNEAQLEKSRLLSDRFSAERPKGSFSTLEIQRTEQGDSAMYLCASSRMGGDTEAFFGQGTRLTVV.

CDR3 bases: TGCGCCAGCAGCCAAGGGGACAGGGGAGGGGAGCTGTTTTTT. Its translation: CASSQGDRGGELFF. V and J are TRBV4-3 and TRBJ2-2; TRBD1 matches at 10 bases. V dropped 1 base and J dropped 8; count of bases not matched to a gene: 1. This CDR3 has 14 amino acids. CDR1 LGHNA and CDR2 YSLEER come from the germline V gene.

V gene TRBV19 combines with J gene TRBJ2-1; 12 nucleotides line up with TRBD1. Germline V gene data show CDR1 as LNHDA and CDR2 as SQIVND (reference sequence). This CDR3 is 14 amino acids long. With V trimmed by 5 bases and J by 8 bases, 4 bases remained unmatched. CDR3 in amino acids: CASSPGTGGYEQFF. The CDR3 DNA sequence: TGTGCCAGTAGTCCCGGGACAGGGGGCTATGAGCAGTTCTTC.

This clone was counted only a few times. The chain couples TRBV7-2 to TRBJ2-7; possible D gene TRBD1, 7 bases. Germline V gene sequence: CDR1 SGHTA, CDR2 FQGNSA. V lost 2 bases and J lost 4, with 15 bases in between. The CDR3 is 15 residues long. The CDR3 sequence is CASSLFPQGGYEQYF. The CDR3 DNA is TGTGCCAGCAGCTTATTTCCGCAGGGGGGATACGAGCAGTACTTC.